This T cell receptor (beta chain) was obtained from a study of siplizumab effects on memory and regulatory T cells. Study-wide findings and caveats: Few alloreactive clones mapped to unstimulated subsets.

Profiled with immunoSEQ multiplex PCR; TCRdb holds only in-frame clones, not every one. The data contain some 110,000 clones, over 90% of them singletons. Trimming pared 6 bases from V and 1 base from J, leaving 12 bases between. This CDR3 has 14 residues. Germline V gene lookup returns CDR1 MNHEY and CDR2 SMNVEV (reference sequence). Details on this clone: The antigen remains unidentified.

This receptor was obtained from a human donor in good health. The chain has TRBV27 and TRBJ1-2; maybe TRBD1 (5 bases). The sequenced sample consisted of Tregs sorted from blood. CDR3 nucleotides: TGTGCCAGCAGCCGCCAGGGACTTAACTATGGCTACACCTTC. Its protein product is CASSRQGLNYGYTF.